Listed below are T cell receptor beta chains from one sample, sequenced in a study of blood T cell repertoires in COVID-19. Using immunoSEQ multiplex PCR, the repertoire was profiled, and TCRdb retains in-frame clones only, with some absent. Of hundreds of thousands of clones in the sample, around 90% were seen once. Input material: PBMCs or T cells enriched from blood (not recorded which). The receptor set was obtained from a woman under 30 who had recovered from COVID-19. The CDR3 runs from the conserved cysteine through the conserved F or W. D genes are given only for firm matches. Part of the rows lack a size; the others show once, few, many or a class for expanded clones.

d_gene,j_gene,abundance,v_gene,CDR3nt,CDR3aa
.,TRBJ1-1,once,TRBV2,TGTGCCAGCAGCACAGAAGTTTTGAACACTGAAGCTTTCTTT,CASSTEVLNTEAFF
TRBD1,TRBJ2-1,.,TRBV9,TGTGCCAGCAGCGGCCGGGACAGGGCCTACAATGAGCAGTTCTTC,CASSGRDRAYNEQFF
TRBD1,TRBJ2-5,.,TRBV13,TGTGCCAGCAGCTCATCAGGGGGCACGAGGGAAGAGACCCAGTACTTC,CASSSSGGTREETQYF
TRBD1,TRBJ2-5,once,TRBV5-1,TGCGCCAGCAACCAGGGGGCGCGGGAGACCCAGTACTTC,CASNQGARETQYF
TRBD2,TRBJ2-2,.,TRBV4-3,TGCGCCAGCAGCCACACTAGCGGGAGGGCGGCCGGGGAGCTGTTTTTT,CASSHTSGRAAGELFF
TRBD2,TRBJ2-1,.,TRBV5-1,TGCGCCAGCAGCTTGTACAGGACTAGCGGGTACAATGAGCAGTTCTTC,CASSLYRTSGYNEQFF
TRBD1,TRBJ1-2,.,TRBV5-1,TGCGCCAGCAGCCCAGGACAGGGCGGAGGCTACACCTTC,CASSPGQGGGYTF
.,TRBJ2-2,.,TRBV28,TGTGCCAGCACTGGCCCGAGAGGGGGGGCCCGGAGGGCCGGGGAGCTGTTTTTT,CASTGPRGGARRAGELFF
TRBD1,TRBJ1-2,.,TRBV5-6,TGTGCCAGCAGCCCGGACAGGGAAGATGGCTACACCTTC,CASSPDREDGYTF
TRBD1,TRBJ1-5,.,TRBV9,TGTGCCAGCAGCAGAGCCGGGACAGGAGATCAGCCCCAGCATTTT,CASSRAGTGDQPQHF
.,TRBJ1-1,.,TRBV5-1,TGCGCCAGCAGCTCGGGGTTGGGTGAAGCTTTCTTT,CASSSGLGEAFF
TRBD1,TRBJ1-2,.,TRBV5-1,TGCGCCAGCAGCTTACAGGGGAACTATGGCTACACCTTC,CASSLQGNYGYTF
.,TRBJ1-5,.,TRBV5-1,TGCGCCAGCAGCTTTACAGGGAGCAATCAGCCCCAGCATTTT,CASSFTGSNQPQHF
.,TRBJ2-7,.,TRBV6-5,TGTGCCAGCAGCCGGGACATGGATATCTCCGAGCAGTACTTC,CASSRDMDISEQYF
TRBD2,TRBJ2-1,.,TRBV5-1,TGCGCCAGCAGACAGACTAGCGGGGGGGCCTTGGATGAGCAGTTCTTC,CASRQTSGGALDEQFF
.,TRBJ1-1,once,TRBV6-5,TGTGCCAGCAGTTACTCTAGGACAGTTGAAACTTTCTTT,CASSYSRTVETFF